The 28 T cell receptor beta chains in this list originate from one sample, sequenced in a study of blood T cells in healthy people across ages. Sample-barcoded 5' priming and a J-beta primer mix drove a second PCR of about 7 to 11 cycles. TCRdb independently ran MiXCR on the 5' RACE reads; one entry per CDR3 protein. The top ten clones hold about 42% of a sample with fewer than 950,000 distinct CDR3 sequences, less than 70% of them seen once. Sequenced: blood. These receptor sequences come from a man at least 80 years old in good health.

The chain combines TRBV28 with TRBJ2-1; D might be TRBD1 (6 bases). Per germline, CDR1 MDHEN and CDR2 SYDVKM. CDR3 length: 11 amino acids. V was pared by 7 bases and J by 13 bases, with 14 bases between. For the CDR3, the DNA is TGTGCCAGCAATAGGGGGTCGTCCCAGTTCTTC. Encoded protein: CASNRGSSQFF.

The V gene is TRBV10-1, the J gene TRBJ2-5; either TRBD1 or TRBD2 may supply D (6 bases each). Matching the DNA end better, TRBJ2-7 makes the J call doubtful. This CDR3 comprises 12 residues. CDR1 WNHNN and CDR2 SYGVQD come from the germline V gene (reference sequence). CDR3 DNA sequence: TGCGCCAGCAGCGAGGGGGGCTACGAGCAGTACTTC. The encoded protein is CASSEGGYEQYF.

The chain combines TRBV6-2 or TRBV6-3 with TRBJ1-5, with unresolved D. Germline loops: CDR1 MNHEY, CDR2 SVGEGT. The CDR3 is made up of 15 amino acids. The V end lost 0 bases, the J end lost 6 bases, and 12 bases lay between the germline ends. CDR3 in amino acids: CASSYSGGLGQPQHF. As DNA, the CDR3 is TGTGCCAGCAGTTACTCAGGAGGGCTGGGTCAGCCCCAGCATTTT.

This rearrangement joins TRBV24-1 to TRBJ1-1; 8 bases map to TRBD1. The CDR3 spans 11 residues. Germline trimming cut 9 bases from V and 6 bases from J; bases unmatched to any gene: 2. Germline values: CDR1 KGHDR, CDR2 SFDVKD. This chain's CDR3 is CATSRGPEAFF. CDR3 DNA: TGTGCCACCTCCAGGGGGCCTGAAGCTTTCTTT.

This clonotype was detected a few times. V gene TRBV20-1 combines with J gene TRBJ2-3; 14 bases align to TRBD2. Losses at the gene ends were 6 bases for V and 5 bases for J; bases not matched to a gene: 7. Per the germline V gene, CDR1 is DFQATT and CDR2 is SNEGSKA (reference sequence). CDR3 length equals 15 residues. This CDR3 reads CSAPSGLAGEDTQYF. The CDR3 region has the DNA TGCAGTGCCCCATCGGGACTAGCGGGAGAAGATACGCAGTATTTT.

The V call is TRBV4-1, the J call TRBJ2-3, with 9 bases matching TRBD2. Germline CDR1 is MGHRA and CDR2 is YSYEKL. The CDR3 is 18 residues long. Losses at the gene ends were 0 bases for V and 4 bases for J; bases not matched to a gene: 11. The CDR3 here is CASSQEWRGGYGADTQYF. The CDR3 DNA reads TGCGCCAGCAGCCAAGAGTGGCGGGGGGGCTACGGAGCAGATACGCAGTATTTT.

The chain joins TRBV4-1 to TRBJ2-7; possible D gene TRBD2, 6 bases. The V end lost 1 base, the J end lost 8 bases, and 15 bases lay between the germline ends. The CDR3 is made up of 14 amino acids. Germline V gene data show CDR1 as MGHRA and CDR2 as YSYEKL. In nucleotides, the CDR3 is TGCGCCAGCAGCCAAGGGACGGCGGGAAGGCAGCAGTACTTC. This encodes CASSQGTAGRQQYF.

The chain uses TRBV20-1 and TRBJ2-1; TRBD2 matches at 7 bases. CDR3 size: 14 residues. Germline CDR1 is DFQATT and CDR2 is SNEGSKA (reference sequence). V dropped 6 bases and J dropped 4; count of bases not matched to a gene: 9. CDR3 coding DNA: TGCAGTGCAACCCTAGCGGCGAGTTACAATGAGCAGTTCTTC. It yields the protein CSATLAASYNEQFF.

The chain links TRBV6-5 to TRBJ2-2; TRBD2 matches 11 bases. Trimming removed 6 bases from V and 2 bases from J; junction bases left unmatched: 5. The CDR3 is 16 amino acids. Germline V lookup: CDR1 MNHEY, CDR2 SVGAGI. CDR3 sequence reads: CASRGLAGGNTGELFF. In nucleotides, the CDR3 is TGTGCCAGCAGAGGGCTAGCGGGAGGCAACACCGGGGAGCTGTTTTTT.

The chain recombines TRBV20-1 with TRBJ2-1; 9 bases map to TRBD2. The CDR3 covers 14 residues. V shed 5 bases and J 8 bases; nucleotides not matched to a gene: 10. Germline lookup yields CDR1 DFQATT and CDR2 SNEGSKA (reference sequence). The CDR3 DNA reads TGCAGTGCTCCTACCGGGACTAGCCCCTATGAGCAGTTCTTC. Translation: CSAPTGTSPYEQFF.

This clonotype was seen a few times. V gene TRBV21-1 combines with J gene TRBJ2-6; the table calls TRBD1, which could not be checked here. TRBV21-1 is a documented pseudogene. CDR3 length: 17 amino acids. CDR3 bases: TGTGCCAGCAGCCTTCCGGGAATCCTACCTGGGGCCAACGTCCTGACTTTC. Its translation is CASSLPGILPGANVLTF.

The genes are TRBV10-3 and TRBJ2-3, with D hard to call. CDR1 is ENHRY and CDR2 is SYGVKD in the germline V gene. V was cut by 6 bases and J by 1 base, with 11 bases left in between. This CDR3 has 14 amino acids. The CDR3 is CAISVGPGTDTQYF. CDR3 nucleotide sequence: TGTGCCATCAGCGTCGGTCCTGGCACAGATACGCAGTATTTT.

This clonotype was counted only a few times. The CDR3: CASTPTGSTDTQYF. The DNA of the CDR3 is TGTGCCAGCACCCCGACAGGGAGCACAGATACGCAGTATTTT. This sequence joins TRBV5-5 and TRBJ2-3, with TRBD1 matching 7 bases. Trimming removed 6 bases from V and 0 bases from J; junction bases left unmatched: 4. There are 14 residues in the CDR3. Germline CDR1 reads SGHKS; CDR2 reads YYEKEE (reference sequence).

The chain joins TRBV12-3 or TRBV12-4 to TRBJ2-7; possible D gene TRBD2, 5 bases. The CDR3 is 14 amino acids. The ends were cut back, 5 bases at V and 4 bases at J, with 15 bases in the middle. CDR3: CASSPGRRRYEQYF. In nucleotides, the CDR3 is TGTGCCAGCAGTCCCGGGCGGAGGCGGTACGAGCAGTACTTC.

J is TRBJ2-4 and V is TRBV12-3 or TRBV12-4; unclear D gene. Deletions cut 5 bases from V and 13 bases from J, with 12 bases between. CDR3 length equals 11 residues. For the CDR3, the DNA is TGTGCCAGCAGTCCGGGTCTTGAGCAGTACTTC. It specifies CASSPGLEQYF.

The V and J genes are TRBV12-3 or TRBV12-4 and TRBJ1-5; D uncertain. The CDR3 length is 14 residues. The V and J ends lost 2 bases and 6 bases respectively, with 11 bases between them. CDR3 region: CASSLTPQGQPQHF. The DNA for the CDR3 is TGTGCCAGCAGTTTAACGCCTCAAGGTCAGCCCCAGCATTTT.

The chain is built from TRBV12-3 or TRBV12-4 and TRBJ2-6, with D perhaps TRBD1 (6 bases). The germline V and J ends were trimmed by 6 bases and 0 bases, with 18 bases remaining between them. CDR3 length: 18 amino acids. The CDR3, as DNA: TGTGCCAGCAGGCTCTACAGGGACACCCCCTCTGGGGCCAACGTCCTGACTTTC. It translates to CASRLYRDTPSGANVLTF.

The V call is TRBV4-1, the J call TRBJ2-3, with D perhaps being TRBD1 or TRBD2 (5 bases each). Germline values: CDR1 MGHRA, CDR2 YSYEKL. Trimming stripped 2 bases from V and 14 bases from J, with 23 bases between. The CDR3 covers 15 residues. In DNA form, the CDR3 reads TGCGCCAGCAGCCAACCCGGGGCTCCATACAGATACGCGTATTTT. It codes for CASSQPGAPYRYAYF.

V and J are TRBV28 and TRBJ1-4; 9 bases map to TRBD1. The length of the CDR3 is 16 residues. Germline lookup yields CDR1 MDHEN and CDR2 SYDVKM. V gave up 7 bases and J gave up 4 bases; unmatched junction bases: 10. The CDR3 DNA is TGTGCCAGCAATCTTGGACAGGGGTGGGTTAATGAAAAACTGTTTTTT. Protein: CASNLGQGWVNEKLFF.

The chain recombines TRBV20-1 with TRBJ2-7; D not resolved. The CDR3 sequence is 14 residues long. Germline values: CDR1 DFQATT, CDR2 SNEGSKA (reference sequence). V gave up 0 bases and J gave up 2 bases, with 11 bases separating them. The CDR3 DNA is TGCAGTGCTAGAGATCGTCAGGTCCCCTACGAGCAGTACTTC. This codes for CSARDRQVPYEQYF.

This clonotype was observed a handful of times. The chain carries TRBV13 and TRBJ1-2; D remains ambiguous. Per the germline V gene, CDR1 is PRHDT and CDR2 is FYEKMQ (reference sequence). Trimming left V 5 bases short and J 0 bases short, with 13 bases between. This CDR3 is 15 amino acids long. The CDR3 region has the DNA TGTGCCAGCAGCACCCGGGAGGGTCCTAACTATGGCTACACCTTC. This encodes CASSTREGPNYGYTF.

This clonotype showed up just a few times. The chain carries TRBV29-1 and TRBJ2-5; D is uncertain. The CDR3 is made up of 12 amino acids. Germline CDR1 SQVTM, CDR2 ANQGSEA. V was shortened by 6 bases and J by 4 bases, with 12 bases between the two germline ends. Written as DNA, the CDR3 is TGCAGCGTAGGTGGCCAGGCAGAGACCCAGTACTTC. Residues: CSVGGQAETQYF.

This clonotype was detected once. This chain connects TRBV29-1 to TRBJ2-1; D is ambiguous. The last part of the DNA fits TRBJ2-7 better; the J call may be wrong. The CDR3 runs to 17 residues. The germline CDR1 and CDR2 sequences are SQVTM and ANQGSEA. In DNA, the CDR3 is TGCAGCGTTGGTAGGTTCGGTCGAAAGAGCTCCTACAATGAGCAGTACTTC. Translation gives CSVGRFGRKSSYNEQYF.

The chain uses TRBV12-3 or TRBV12-4 and TRBJ2-5; maybe TRBD2 (6 bases). V shed 2 bases and J shed 11 bases, with 18 bases lying between them. The CDR3 contains 14 residues. The DNA for the CDR3 is TGTGCCAGCAGTTTACGCGGGATAGGTGGTGAGCAGTACTTC. The encoded protein is CASSLRGIGGEQYF.

For this clonotype: The CDR3 carries no conserved terminal phenylalanine or tryptophan, so it likely arises from a read error. The chain links TRBV20-1 to TRBJ2-1; perhaps D is TRBD1 or TRBD2 (6 bases each). In germline, CDR1 is DFQATT, CDR2 SNEGSKA (reference sequence). With 0 bases removed from V and 0 bases from J, the gap between germline ends came to 12 bases. This CDR3 is built from 16 residues. The CDR3 DNA reads TGCAGTGCTAGAGAGGGGGGCCCCAGCTCCTACAATGAGCAGTTCATC. This encodes CSAREGGPSSYNEQFI.

As regards this clonotype: One junction end disagrees with the germline gene, perhaps due to a read error. The genes are TRBV5-1 and TRBJ2-5, with 7 bases that match TRBD1. With the DNA end fitting TRBJ2-7 better, the J assignment may be wrong. Germline loops: CDR1 SGHRS, CDR2 YFSETQ. This CDR3 comprises 15 residues. CDR3 nucleotide sequence: TGCGCCGGCAGCTTAAGGACAGGAGGCGGCAACGAGCAGTACTTC. The encoded protein is CAGSLRTGGGNEQYF.

The genes are TRBV28 and TRBJ2-5; 7 bases are a match to TRBD2. The end of the DNA fits TRBJ2-7 better, so the J call may be wrong. CDR1 and CDR2 (germline): MDHEN, SYDVKM. CDR3 size: 14 residues. The CDR3 nucleotides are TGTGCCAGCAGTTTATCTAGCGGTCCCTACGAGCAGTACTTC. Encoded protein: CASSLSSGPYEQYF.

The chain recombines TRBV12-3 or TRBV12-4 with TRBJ1-1; D unclear. CDR3 length: 14 residues. V shed 5 bases and J shed 1 base, with 11 bases lying between them. CDR3 nucleotide sequence: TGTGCCAGCAGTCGCAGTATACCGAACACTGAAGCTTTCTTT. Residues: CASSRSIPNTEAFF.